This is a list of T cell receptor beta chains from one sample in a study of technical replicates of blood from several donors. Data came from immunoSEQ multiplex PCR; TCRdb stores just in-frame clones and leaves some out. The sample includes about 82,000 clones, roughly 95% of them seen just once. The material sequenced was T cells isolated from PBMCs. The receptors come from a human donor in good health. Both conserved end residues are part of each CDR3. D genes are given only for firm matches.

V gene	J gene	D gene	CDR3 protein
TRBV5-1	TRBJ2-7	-	CASSNAGSTYEQYF
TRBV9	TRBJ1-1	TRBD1	CASSPTDRDTEAFF
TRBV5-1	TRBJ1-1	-	CASSTLLTEGEAFF
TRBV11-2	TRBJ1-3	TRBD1	CASSLTGFSGNTIYF
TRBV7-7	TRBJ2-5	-	CASSLGSGGKETQYF
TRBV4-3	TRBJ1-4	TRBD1	CASSLDRGDGKLFF
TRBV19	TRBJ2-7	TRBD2	CASSTSGRALDEQYF
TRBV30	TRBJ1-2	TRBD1	CAWSDRGTNYGYTF
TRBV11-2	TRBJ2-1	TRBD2	CASSLGAGGGHEQFF
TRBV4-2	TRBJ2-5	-	CASSQDLGALQETQYF
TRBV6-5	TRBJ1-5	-	CASSYGEGWQPQHF
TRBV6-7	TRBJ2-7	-	CASSYRGNTYEQYF
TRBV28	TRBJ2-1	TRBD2	CASSLREGLHEQFF
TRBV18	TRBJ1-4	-	CASSLQRVNEKLFF
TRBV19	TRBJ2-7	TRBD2	CASSISPSGPNEQYF
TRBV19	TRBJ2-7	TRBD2	CASSSGTSGRYEQYF
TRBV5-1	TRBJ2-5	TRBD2	CASSFGRGTETQYF
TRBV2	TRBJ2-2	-	CASRRRAPSGELFF
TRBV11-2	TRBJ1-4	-	CASSADRPKLFF
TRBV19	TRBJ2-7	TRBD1	CASSNSRDRDPYEQYF
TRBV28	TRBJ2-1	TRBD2	CASRDMTSGTYNEQFF
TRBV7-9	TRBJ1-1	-	CASSRNTEAFF
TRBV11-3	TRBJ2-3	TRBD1	CASSYGQAATDTQYF
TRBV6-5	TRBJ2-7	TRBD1	CASSSATGTGVRF
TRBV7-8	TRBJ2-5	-	CASSFRRSQETQYF
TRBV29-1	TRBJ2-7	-	CSVERGTREQYF
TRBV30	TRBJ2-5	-	CAWSSGETQYF
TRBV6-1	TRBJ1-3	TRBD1	CASSDYPGTGGNTIYF
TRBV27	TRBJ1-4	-	CASTDTPALSNEKLFF
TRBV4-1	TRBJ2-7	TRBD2	CASSLAGGDYEQYF
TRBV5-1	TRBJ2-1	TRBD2	CASSLDSGGDLGEQFF
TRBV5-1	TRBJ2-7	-	CASSLERGGLYEQYF
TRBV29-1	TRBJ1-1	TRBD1	CSAGQGAGEAFF
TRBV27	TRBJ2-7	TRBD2	CASRYSGRLEDEQYF
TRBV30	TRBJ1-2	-	CAWKEYGYTF
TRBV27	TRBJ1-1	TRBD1	CASSPWTGHTEAFF
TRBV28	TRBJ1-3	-	CASRTIGRGDTIYF
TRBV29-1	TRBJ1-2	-	CSVEDFGQPRYGYTF